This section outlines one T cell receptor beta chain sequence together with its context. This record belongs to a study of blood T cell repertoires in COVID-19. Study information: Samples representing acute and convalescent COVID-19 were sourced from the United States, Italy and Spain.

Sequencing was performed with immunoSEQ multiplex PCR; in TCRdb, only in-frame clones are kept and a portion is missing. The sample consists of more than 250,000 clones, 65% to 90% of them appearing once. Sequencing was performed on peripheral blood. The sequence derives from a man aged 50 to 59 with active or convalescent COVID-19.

In DNA, the CDR3 is TGTGCCACCCGCTTTAGGCGAGCTCGGGACAGACCCTACGAGCAGTACTTC. This gives the protein CATRFRRARDRPYEQYF. This chain uses TRBV27 with TRBJ2-7, with TRBD1 matching 7 bases. The V gene's germline CDR1 is MNHEY and CDR2 SMNVEV (reference sequence). Trimming at V came to 10 bases and at J to 2 bases, leaving 20 bases not matched to a gene. The CDR3 contains 17 residues.